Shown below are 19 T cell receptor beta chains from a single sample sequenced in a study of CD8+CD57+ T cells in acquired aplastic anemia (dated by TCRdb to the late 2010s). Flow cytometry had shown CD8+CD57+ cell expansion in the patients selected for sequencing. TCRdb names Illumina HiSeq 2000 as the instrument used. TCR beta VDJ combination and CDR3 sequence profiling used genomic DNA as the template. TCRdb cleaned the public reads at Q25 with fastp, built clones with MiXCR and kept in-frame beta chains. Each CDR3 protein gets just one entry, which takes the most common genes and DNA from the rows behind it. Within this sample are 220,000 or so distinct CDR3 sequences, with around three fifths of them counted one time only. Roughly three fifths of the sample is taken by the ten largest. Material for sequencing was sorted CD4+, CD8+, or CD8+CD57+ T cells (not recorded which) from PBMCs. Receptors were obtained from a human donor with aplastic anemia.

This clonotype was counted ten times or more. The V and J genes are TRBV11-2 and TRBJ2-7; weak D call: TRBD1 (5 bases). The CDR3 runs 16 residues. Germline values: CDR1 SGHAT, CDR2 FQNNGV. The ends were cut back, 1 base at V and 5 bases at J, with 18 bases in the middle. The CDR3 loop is CASSLVPSRVGDEQYF. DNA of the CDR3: TGTGCCAGCAGCTTAGTTCCGAGCAGGGTTGGCGACGAGCAGTACTTC.

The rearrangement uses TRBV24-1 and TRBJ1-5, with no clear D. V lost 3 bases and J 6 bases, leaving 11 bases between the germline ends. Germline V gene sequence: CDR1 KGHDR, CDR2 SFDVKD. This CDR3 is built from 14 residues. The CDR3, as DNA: TGTGCCACCAGTGATGAGAGGGTAGGTCAGCCCCAGCATTTT. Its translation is CATSDERVGQPQHF.

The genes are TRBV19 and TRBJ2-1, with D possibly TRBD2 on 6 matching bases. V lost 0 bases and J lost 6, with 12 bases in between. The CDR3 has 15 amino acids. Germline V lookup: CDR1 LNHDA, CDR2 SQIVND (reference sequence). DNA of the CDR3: TGTGCCAGTAGTATAGATCAGGGCGGGACCAATGAGCAGTTCTTC. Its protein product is CASSIDQGGTNEQFF. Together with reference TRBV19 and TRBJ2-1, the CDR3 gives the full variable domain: DGGITQSPKYLFRKEGQNVTLSCEQNLNHDAMYWYRQDPGQGLRLIYYSQIVNDFQKGDIAEGYSVSREKKESFPLTVTSAQKNPTAFYLCASSIDQGGTNEQFFGPGTRLTVL.

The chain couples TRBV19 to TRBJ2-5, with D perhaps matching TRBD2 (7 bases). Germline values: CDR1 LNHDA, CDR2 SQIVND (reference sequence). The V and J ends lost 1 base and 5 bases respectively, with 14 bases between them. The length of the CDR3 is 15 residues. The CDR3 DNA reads TGTGCCAGTAGTATAGGTGGCGGGGGCGGGGAGACCCAGTACTTC. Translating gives CASSIGGGGGETQYF.

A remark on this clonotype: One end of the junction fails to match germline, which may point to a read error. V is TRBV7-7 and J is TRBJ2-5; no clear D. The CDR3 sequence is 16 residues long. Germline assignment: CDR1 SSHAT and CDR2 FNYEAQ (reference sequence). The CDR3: CASTLLVGLGGETQYF. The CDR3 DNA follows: TGTGCTAGCACCTTACTCGTGGGGTTGGGTGGGGAAACCCAGTACTTC.

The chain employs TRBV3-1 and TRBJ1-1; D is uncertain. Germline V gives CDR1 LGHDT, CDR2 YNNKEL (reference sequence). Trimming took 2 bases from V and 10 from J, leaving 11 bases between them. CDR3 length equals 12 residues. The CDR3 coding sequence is TGTGCCAGCAGCCAAAAGGGTGAGACAGCTTTCTTT. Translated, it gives CASSQKGETAFF.

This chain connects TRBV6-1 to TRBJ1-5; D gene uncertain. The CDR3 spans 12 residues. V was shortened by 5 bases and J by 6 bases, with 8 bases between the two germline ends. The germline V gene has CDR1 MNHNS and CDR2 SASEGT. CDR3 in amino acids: CASSPHGQPQHF. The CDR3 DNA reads TGTGCCAGCAGTCCACATGGTCAGCCCCAGCATTTT.

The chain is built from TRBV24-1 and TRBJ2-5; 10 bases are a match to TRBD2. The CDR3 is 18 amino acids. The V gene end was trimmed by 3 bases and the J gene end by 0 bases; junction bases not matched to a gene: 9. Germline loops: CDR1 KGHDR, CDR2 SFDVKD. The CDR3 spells CATSDEVGTSAHQETQYF. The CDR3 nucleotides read TGTGCCACCAGTGATGAGGTTGGGACTAGCGCCCACCAAGAGACCCAGTACTTC.

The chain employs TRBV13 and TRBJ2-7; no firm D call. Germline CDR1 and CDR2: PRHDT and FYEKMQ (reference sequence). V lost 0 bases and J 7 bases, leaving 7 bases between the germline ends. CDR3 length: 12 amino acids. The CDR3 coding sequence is TGTGCCAGCAGCTTAGGGGTTCGGGAGCAGTACTTC. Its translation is CASSLGVREQYF.

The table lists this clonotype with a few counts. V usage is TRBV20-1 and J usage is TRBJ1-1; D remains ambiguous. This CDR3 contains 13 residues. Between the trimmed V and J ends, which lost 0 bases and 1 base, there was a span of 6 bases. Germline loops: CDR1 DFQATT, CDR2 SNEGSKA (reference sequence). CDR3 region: CSARDHRNTEAFF. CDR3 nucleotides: TGCAGTGCTAGAGATCACAGGAACACTGAAGCTTTCTTT.

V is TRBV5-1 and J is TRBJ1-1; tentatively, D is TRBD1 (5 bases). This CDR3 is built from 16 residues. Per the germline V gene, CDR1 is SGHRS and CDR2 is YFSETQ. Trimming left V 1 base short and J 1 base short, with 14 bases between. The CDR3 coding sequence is TGCGCCAGCAGCTTGTTATACGGGACGTCGAACACTGAAGCTTTCTTT. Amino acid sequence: CASSLLYGTSNTEAFF. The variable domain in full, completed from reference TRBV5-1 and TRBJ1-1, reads KAGVTQTPRYLIKTRGQQVTLSCSPISGHRSVSWYQQTPGQGLQFLFEYFSETQRNKGNFPGRFSGRQFSNSRSEMNVSTLELGDSALYLCASSLLYGTSNTEAFFGQGTRLTVV.

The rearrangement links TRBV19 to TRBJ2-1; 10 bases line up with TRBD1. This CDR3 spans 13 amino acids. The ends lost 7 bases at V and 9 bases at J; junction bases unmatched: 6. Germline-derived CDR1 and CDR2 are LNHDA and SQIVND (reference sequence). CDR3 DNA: TGTGCCAGTACGCAGACAGGGGGCATTGAGCAGTTCTTC. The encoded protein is CASTQTGGIEQFF. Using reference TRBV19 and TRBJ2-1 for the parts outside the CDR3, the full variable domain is DGGITQSPKYLFRKEGQNVTLSCEQNLNHDAMYWYRQDPGQGLRLIYYSQIVNDFQKGDIAEGYSVSREKKESFPLTVTSAQKNPTAFYLCASTQTGGIEQFFGPGTRLTVL.

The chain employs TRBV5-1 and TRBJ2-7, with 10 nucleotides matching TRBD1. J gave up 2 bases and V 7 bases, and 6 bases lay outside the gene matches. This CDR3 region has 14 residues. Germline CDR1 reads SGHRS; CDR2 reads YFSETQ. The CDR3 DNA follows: TGCGCCAGCCAATCCGGGACAGGGGCCTACGAGCAGTACTTC. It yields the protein CASQSGTGAYEQYF. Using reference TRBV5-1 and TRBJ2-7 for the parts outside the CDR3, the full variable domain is KAGVTQTPRYLIKTRGQQVTLSCSPISGHRSVSWYQQTPGQGLQFLFEYFSETQRNKGNFPGRFSGRQFSNSRSEMNVSTLELGDSALYLCASQSGTGAYEQYFGPGTRLTVT.

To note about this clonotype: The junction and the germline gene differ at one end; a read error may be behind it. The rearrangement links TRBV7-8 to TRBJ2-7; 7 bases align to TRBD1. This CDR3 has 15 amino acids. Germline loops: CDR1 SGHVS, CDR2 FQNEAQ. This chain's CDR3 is CASSSYRGMSYERYF. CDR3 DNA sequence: TGTGCCAGCAGCTCGTACAGGGGTATGTCCTACGAGCGGTACTTC.

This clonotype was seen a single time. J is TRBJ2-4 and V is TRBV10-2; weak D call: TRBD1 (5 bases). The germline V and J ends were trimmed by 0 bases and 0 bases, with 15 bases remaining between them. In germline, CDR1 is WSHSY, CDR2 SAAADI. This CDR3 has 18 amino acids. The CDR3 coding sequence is TGCGCCAGCAGTGAGTCGGGGCCGTCCGAACTAGCCAAAAACATTCAGTACTTC. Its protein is CASSESGPSELAKNIQYF.

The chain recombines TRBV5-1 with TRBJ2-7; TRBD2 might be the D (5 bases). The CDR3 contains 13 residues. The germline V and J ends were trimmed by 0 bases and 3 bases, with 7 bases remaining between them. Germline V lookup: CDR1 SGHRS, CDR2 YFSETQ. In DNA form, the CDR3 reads TGCGCCAGCAGCTTGGCTAGCTTCTACGAGCAGTACTTC. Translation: CASSLASFYEQYF.

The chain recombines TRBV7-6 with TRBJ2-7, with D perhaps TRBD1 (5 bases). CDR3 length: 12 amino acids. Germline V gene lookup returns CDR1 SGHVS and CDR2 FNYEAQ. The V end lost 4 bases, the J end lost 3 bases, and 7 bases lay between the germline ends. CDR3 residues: CASSYQGYEQYF. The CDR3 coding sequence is TGTGCCAGCAGCTACCAGGGCTACGAGCAGTACTTC.

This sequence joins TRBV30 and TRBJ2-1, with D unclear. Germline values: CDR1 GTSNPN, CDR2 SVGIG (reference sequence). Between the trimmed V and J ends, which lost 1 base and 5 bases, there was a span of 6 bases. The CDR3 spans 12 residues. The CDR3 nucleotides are TGTGCCTGGAGTGACCAGGACAATGAGCAGTTCTTC. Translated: CAWSDQDNEQFF.

CDR3 protein: CASSLTGGKSATDTQYF. For the CDR3, the DNA is TGTGCCAGCAGCTTAACAGGCGGGAAGTCCGCGACAGATACGCAGTATTTT. The V and J genes are TRBV12-3 or TRBV12-4 and TRBJ2-3, with D maybe TRBD2 (6 bases). V gave up 6 bases and J gave up 3 bases, with 22 bases separating them. This CDR3 region has 17 residues.